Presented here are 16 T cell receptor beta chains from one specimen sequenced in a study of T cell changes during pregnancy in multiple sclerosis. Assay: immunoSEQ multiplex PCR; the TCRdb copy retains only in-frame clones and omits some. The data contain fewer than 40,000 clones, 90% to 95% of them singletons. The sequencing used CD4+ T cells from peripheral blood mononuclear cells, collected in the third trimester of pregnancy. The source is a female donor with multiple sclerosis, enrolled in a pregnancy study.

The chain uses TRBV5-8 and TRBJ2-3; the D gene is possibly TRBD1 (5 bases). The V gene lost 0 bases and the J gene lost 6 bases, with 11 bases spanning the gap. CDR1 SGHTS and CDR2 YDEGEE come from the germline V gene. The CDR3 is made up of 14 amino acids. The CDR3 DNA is TGTGCCAGCAGCTTGGATGGGTCAGGGGATACGCAGTATTTT. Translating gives CASSLDGSGDTQYF.

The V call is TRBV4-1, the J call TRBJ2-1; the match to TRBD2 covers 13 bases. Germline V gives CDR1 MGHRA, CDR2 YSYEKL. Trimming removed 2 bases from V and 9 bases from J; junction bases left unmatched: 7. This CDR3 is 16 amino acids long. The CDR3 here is CASSQPTSGRALEQFF. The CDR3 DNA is TGCGCCAGCAGCCAACCTACTAGCGGGAGGGCCCTTGAGCAGTTCTTC.

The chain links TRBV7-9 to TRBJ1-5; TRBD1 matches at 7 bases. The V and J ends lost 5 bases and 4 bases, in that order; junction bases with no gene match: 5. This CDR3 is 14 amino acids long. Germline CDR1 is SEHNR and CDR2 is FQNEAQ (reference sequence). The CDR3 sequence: CASSQGQPNQPQHF. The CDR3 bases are TGTGCCAGCAGCCAGGGACAGCCTAATCAGCCCCAGCATTTT.

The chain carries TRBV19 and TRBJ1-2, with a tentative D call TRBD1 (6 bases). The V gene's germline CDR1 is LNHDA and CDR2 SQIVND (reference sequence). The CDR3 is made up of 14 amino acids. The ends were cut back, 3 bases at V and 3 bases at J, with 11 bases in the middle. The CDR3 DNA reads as TGTGCCAGTAGTATTGGACAGCTACACTATGGCTACACCTTC. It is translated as CASSIGQLHYGYTF.

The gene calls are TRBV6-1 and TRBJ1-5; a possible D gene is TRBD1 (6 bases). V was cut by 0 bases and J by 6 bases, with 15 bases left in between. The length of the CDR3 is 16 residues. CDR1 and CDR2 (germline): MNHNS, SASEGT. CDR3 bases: TGTGCCAGCAGTGAAGCGTGGTTGCAGGGGCGTCAGCCCCAGCATTTT. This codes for CASSEAWLQGRQPQHF.

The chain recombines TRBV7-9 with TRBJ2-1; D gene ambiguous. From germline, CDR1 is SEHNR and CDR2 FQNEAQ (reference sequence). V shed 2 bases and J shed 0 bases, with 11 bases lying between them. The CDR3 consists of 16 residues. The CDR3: CASSLTGGSSYNEQFF. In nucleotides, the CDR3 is TGTGCCAGCAGCTTAACCGGCGGCAGCTCCTACAATGAGCAGTTCTTC.

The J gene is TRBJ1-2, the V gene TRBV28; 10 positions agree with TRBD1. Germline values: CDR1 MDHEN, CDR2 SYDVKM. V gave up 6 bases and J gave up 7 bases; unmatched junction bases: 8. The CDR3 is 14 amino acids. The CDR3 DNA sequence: TGTGCCAGCAGGTCCCCGACAGGGGGCTTTGGCTACACCTTC. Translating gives CASRSPTGGFGYTF.

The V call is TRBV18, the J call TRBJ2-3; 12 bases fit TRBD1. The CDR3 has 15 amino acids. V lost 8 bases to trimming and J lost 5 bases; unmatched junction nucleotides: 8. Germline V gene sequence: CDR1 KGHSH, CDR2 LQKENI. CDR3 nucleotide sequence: TGTGCCAGCACCGGGACAGGGGGCTCGGTAGATACGCAGTATTTT. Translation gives CASTGTGGSVDTQYF.

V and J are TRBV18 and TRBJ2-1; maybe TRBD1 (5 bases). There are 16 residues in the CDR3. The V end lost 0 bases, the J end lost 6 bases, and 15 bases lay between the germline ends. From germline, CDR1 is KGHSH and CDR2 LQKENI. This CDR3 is CASSPPTVIGVNEQFF. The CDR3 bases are TGTGCCAGCTCACCACCGACAGTTATTGGTGTCAATGAGCAGTTCTTC.

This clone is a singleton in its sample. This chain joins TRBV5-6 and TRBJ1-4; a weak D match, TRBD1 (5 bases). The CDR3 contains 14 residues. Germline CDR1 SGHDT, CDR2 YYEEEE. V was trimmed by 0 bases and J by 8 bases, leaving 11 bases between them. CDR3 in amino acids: CASSLEGLGEKLFF. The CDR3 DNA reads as TGTGCCAGCAGCTTGGAGGGGTTGGGGGAAAAACTGTTTTTT.

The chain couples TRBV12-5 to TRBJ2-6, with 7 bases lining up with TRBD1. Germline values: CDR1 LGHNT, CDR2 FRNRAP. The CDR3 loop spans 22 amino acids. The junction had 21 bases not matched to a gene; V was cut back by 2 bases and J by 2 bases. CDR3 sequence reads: CASGLTPIVDRLRSTGANVLTF. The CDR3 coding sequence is TGTGCTAGTGGTTTGACCCCAATTGTGGACAGGCTAAGGAGTACTGGGGCCAACGTCCTGACTTTC.

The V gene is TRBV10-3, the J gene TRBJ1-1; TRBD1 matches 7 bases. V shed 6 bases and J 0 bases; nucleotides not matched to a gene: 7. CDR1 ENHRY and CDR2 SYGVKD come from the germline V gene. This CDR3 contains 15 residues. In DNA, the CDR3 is TGTGCCATCAGCGGAGGGGGCGGGATGAACACTGAAGCTTTCTTT. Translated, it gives CAISGGGGMNTEAFF.

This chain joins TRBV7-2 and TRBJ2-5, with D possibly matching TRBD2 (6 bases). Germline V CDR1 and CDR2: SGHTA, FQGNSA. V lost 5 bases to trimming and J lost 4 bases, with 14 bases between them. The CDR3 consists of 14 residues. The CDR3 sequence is CASSGGLAGETQYF. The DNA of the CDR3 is TGTGCCAGCAGCGGGGGACTGGCGGGAGAGACCCAGTACTTC.

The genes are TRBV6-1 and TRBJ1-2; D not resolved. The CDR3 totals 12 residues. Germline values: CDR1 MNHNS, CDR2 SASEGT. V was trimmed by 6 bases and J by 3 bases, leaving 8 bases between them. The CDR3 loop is CASRGLDYGYTF. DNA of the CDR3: TGTGCCAGCAGGGGCTTGGACTATGGCTACACCTTC.

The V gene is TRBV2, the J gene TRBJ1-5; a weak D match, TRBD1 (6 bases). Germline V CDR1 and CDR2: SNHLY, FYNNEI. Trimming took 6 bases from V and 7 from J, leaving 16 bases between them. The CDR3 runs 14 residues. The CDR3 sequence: CASSRGGGGQPQHF. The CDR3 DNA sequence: TGTGCCAGCAGCCGAGGCGGGGGCGGACAGCCCCAGCATTTT.

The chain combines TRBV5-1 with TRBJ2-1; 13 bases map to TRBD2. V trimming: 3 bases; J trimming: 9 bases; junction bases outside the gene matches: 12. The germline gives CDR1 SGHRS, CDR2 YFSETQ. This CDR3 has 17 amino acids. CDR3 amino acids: CASSWETLAGGKVEQFF. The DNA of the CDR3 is TGCGCCAGCAGCTGGGAAACACTAGCGGGAGGGAAAGTTGAGCAGTTCTTC.